The 11 T cell receptor beta chains reported below all come from one sample, sequenced in a study of T-cell memory formation after mild COVID-19. TCRdb reprocessed the 5' RACE reads via MiXCR and lists one record per CDR3 protein. Here the sample spans nearly 350,000 distinct CDR3 sequences, 10% to 15% being singletons. The specimen sequenced was PBMCs or a T cell subset sorted from them (not recorded which). These receptors were obtained from a young man who had mild COVID-19 (a few samples of this study predate the infection). Cell type and time point are not known.

The gene calls are TRBV10-3 and TRBJ2-3; 9 nucleotides agree with TRBD1. After removal of 7 bases from V and 0 bases from J, the junction contained 5 bases not matched to a gene. The germline gives CDR1 ENHRY, CDR2 SYGVKD. There are 15 residues in the CDR3. CDR3 protein: CAIKQGTGSTDTQYF. The CDR3 nucleotides read TGTGCCATCAAACAAGGGACAGGGAGCACAGATACGCAGTATTTT.

This clonotype has only a few counts. The chain has TRBV12-3 or TRBV12-4 and TRBJ1-1; D remains unclear. The CDR3 is 13 residues long. Trimming removed 3 bases from V and 3 bases from J, with 8 bases in between. The CDR3 region has the DNA TGTGCCAGCAGTTTCGCAGAAGACACTGAAGCTTTCTTT. Translated, it gives CASSFAEDTEAFF.

The table lists this clonotype with a few counts. The V and J genes are TRBV9 and TRBJ2-3; D gene uncertain. Germline V gene sequence: CDR1 SGDLS, CDR2 YYNGEE. With 0 bases removed from V and 2 bases from J, the gap between germline ends came to 7 bases. The CDR3 is 14 residues long. CDR3 nucleotide sequence: TGTGCCAGCAGCGTAGAGATCCCCACAGATACGCAGTATTTT. This translates into CASSVEIPTDTQYF.

This clonotype has just a few counts. The chain uses TRBV5-8 and TRBJ2-7; TRBD1 matches 7 bases. CDR1 and CDR2 from the germline V gene are SGHTS and YDEGEE. The length of the CDR3 is 15 residues. The trim removed 7 bases at V and 0 bases at J, leaving 10 bases unmatched. The CDR3 spells CASGLEDRPSYEQYF. CDR3 nucleotides: TGTGCCAGCGGCCTTGAGGACAGGCCCTCCTACGAGCAGTACTTC.

This clonotype was detected a few times. V and J are TRBV12-3 or TRBV12-4 and TRBJ1-5; 7 bases match TRBD1. This CDR3 comprises 15 residues. Losses at the gene ends were 1 base for V and 3 bases for J; bases not matched to a gene: 3. CDR3 nucleotides: TGTGCCAGCAGTTTAGGTAGGGGGCCCAATCAGCCCCAGCATTTT. This gives the protein CASSLGRGPNQPQHF.

A few counts support this clonotype. The chain is built from TRBV9 and TRBJ2-7; D is perhaps TRBD2 (5 bases). V was trimmed by 0 bases and J by 1 base, leaving 8 bases between them. The CDR3 is made up of 14 amino acids. The germline gives CDR1 SGDLS, CDR2 YYNGEE. CDR3 nucleotide sequence: TGTGCCAGCAGCGTAGGGAGCGGTTCCTACGAGCAGTACTTC. Amino acids: CASSVGSGSYEQYF.

This clonotype was recorded once. The chain employs TRBV4-1 and TRBJ2-7; D possibly matches TRBD1 or TRBD2 (5 bases each). CDR1 and CDR2 from the germline V gene are MGHRA and YSYEKL. The CDR3 extends over 12 amino acids. V lost 7 bases to trimming and J lost 5 bases, with 12 bases between them. CDR3 loop: CASKGSSNEQYF. CDR3 in DNA: TGCGCCAGCAAGGGGAGTAGCAACGAGCAGTACTTC.

The CDR3 here is CAIKGAGDEQFF. The CDR3 nucleotides are TGTGCCATCAAGGGAGCAGGAGATGAGCAGTTCTTC. V and J are TRBV10-3 and TRBJ2-1; tentatively, D is TRBD2 (5 bases). Trimming pared 7 bases from V and 8 bases from J, leaving 12 bases between. The CDR3 contains 12 residues. Germline values: CDR1 ENHRY, CDR2 SYGVKD.

This chain connects TRBV28 to TRBJ2-1; tentatively, D is TRBD1 (6 bases). Germline CDR1 MDHEN, CDR2 SYDVKM. The CDR3 has 15 residues. The germline V and J ends were trimmed by 3 bases and 5 bases, with 14 bases remaining between them. CDR3 region: CASSFVGQVNNEQFF. The CDR3 bases are TGTGCCAGCAGTTTTGTGGGACAAGTCAACAATGAGCAGTTCTTC.

The chain is built from TRBV12-3 or TRBV12-4 and TRBJ1-5; tentative D call: TRBD1 (5 bases). The CDR3 extends over 15 amino acids. V was clipped by 6 bases and J by 0 bases, with 12 bases between them. CDR3 amino acids: CASRKQGASNQPQHF. CDR3 DNA: TGTGCCAGCAGGAAGCAGGGTGCTAGCAATCAGCCCCAGCATTTT.

In its sample, this clonotype was seen a few times. The chain couples TRBV5-1 to TRBJ2-2; D is unresolved. CDR1 is SGHRS, CDR2 YFSETQ, per germline. With 3 bases removed from V and 7 bases from J, the gap between germline ends came to 13 bases. This CDR3 region has 14 residues. CDR3 sequence: CASSSEPLYGELFF. CDR3 DNA sequence: TGCGCCAGCAGCTCCGAACCGTTGTACGGGGAGCTGTTTTTT.